This TCR beta chain appears in the sequencing data of a study of T cells in localized non-small cell lung cancer. Here immunoSEQ multiplex PCR was the method, and the copy in TCRdb shows in-frame clones only, minus some. Among 25,000 to 30,000 clones, more than 85% were seen once, and the ten largest hold more than 25%. The CDR3 has 15 residues. J gave up 7 bases and V 4 bases, and 5 bases lay outside the gene matches. CDR1 SGHDN and CDR2 FVKESK come from the germline V gene. The chain couples TRBV14 to TRBJ2-1; 12 bases line up with TRBD2. Sequencing was performed on peripheral blood, taken before any cancer treatment. This clonotype originated in a female donor at least 60 years old with stage I lung adenocarcinoma. The CDR3, as DNA: TGTGCCAGCAGCCGACCTAGCGGGGGGGCGAATGAGCAGTTCTTC. This encodes CASSRPSGGANEQFF.